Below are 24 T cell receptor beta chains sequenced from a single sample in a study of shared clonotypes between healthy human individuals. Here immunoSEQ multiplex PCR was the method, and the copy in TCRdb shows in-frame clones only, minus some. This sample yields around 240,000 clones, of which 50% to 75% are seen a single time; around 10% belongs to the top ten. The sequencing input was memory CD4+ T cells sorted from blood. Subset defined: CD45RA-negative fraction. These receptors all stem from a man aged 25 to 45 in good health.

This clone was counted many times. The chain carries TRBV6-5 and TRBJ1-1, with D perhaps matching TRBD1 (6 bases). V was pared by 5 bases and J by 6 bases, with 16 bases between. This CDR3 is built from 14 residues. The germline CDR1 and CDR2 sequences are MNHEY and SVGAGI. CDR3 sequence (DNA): TGTGCCAGCAGTCTTTTGGGGGGGGGCTCTGAAGCTTTCTTT. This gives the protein CASSLLGGGSEAFF.

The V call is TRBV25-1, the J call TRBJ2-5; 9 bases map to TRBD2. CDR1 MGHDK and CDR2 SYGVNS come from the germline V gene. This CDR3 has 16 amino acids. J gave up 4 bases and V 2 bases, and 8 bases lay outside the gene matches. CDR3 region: CASSEGLAGFRETQYF. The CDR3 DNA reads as TGTGCCAGCAGTGAAGGGCTAGCGGGGTTTAGAGAGACCCAGTACTTC.

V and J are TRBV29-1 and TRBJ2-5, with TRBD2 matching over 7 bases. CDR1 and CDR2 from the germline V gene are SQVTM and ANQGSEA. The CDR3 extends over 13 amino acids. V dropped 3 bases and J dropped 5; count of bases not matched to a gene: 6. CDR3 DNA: TGCAGCGTTGAGAAAGGTAGCGGGGAGACCCAGTACTTC. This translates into CSVEKGSGETQYF.

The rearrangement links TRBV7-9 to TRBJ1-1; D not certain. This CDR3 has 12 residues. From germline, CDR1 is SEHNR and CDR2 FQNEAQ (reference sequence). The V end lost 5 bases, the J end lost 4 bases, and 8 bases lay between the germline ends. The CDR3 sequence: CASSEESTEAFF. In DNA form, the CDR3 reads TGTGCCAGCAGCGAGGAATCCACTGAAGCTTTCTTT.

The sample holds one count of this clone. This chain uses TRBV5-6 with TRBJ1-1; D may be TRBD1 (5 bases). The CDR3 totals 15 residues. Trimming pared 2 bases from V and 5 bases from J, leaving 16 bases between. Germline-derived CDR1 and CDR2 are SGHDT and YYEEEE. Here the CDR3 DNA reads TGTGCCAGCAGCTTTGAGTTTGGTCCAGGGACTGAAGCTTTCTTT. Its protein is CASSFEFGPGTEAFF.

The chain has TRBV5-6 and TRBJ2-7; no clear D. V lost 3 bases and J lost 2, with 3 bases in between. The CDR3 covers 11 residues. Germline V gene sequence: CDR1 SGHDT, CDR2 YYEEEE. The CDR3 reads CASSSTYEQYF. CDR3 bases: TGTGCCAGCAGCTCAACCTACGAGCAGTACTTC.

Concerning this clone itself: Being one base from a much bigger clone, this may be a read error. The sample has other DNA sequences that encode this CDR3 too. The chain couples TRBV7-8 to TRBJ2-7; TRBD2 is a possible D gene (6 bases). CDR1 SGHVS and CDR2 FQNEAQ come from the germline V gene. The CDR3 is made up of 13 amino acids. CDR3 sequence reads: CASSATRAYEQYF. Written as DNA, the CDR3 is TGTGCCAGCAGCGCGACTAGGGCCTACGAGCAATACTTC.

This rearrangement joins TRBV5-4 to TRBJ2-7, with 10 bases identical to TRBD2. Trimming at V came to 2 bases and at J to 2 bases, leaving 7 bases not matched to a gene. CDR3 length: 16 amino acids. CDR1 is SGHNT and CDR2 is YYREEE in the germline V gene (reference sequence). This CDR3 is CASSLGGLAVTYEQYF. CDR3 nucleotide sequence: TGTGCCAGCAGCTTAGGCGGACTAGCGGTTACCTACGAGCAGTACTTC.

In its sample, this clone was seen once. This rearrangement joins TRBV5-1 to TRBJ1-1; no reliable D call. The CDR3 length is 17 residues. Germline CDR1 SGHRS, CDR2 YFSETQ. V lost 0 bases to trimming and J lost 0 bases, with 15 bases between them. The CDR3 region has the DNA TGCGCCAGCAGCTTGGGGTTATGGCAGAGCCTGAACACTGAAGCTTTCTTT. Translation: CASSLGLWQSLNTEAFF.

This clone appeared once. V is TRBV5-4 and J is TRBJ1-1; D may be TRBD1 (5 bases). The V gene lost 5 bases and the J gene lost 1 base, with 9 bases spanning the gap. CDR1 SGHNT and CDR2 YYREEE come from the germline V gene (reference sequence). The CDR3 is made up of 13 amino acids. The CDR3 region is CASSFGGNTEAFF. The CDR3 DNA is TGTGCCAGCAGTTTCGGGGGGAACACTGAAGCTTTCTTT.

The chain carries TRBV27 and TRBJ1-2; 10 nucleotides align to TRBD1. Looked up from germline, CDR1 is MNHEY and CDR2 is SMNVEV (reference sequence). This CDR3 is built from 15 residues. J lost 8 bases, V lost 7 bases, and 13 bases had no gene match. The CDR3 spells CASTARGQGSYGYTF. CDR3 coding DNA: TGTGCCAGCACCGCGCGGGGACAGGGGAGCTACGGCTACACCTTC.

CDR3 region: CASSLGQGSNQPQHF. The CDR3 region has the DNA TGCGCCAGCAGCTTGGGACAGGGTAGCAATCAGCCCCAGCATTTT. The chain employs TRBV5-1 and TRBJ1-5, with TRBD1 matching over 7 bases. Looked up from germline, CDR1 is SGHRS and CDR2 is YFSETQ. The V and J ends lost 0 bases and 0 bases, in that order; junction bases with no gene match: 0. The CDR3 is 15 amino acids.

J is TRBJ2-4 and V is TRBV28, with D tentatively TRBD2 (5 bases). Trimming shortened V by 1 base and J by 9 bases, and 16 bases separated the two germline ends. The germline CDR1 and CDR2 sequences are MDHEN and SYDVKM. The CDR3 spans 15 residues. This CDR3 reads CASSLSPGSIPIQYF. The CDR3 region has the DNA TGTGCCAGCAGTTTATCCCCGGGGTCCATCCCCATTCAGTACTTC.

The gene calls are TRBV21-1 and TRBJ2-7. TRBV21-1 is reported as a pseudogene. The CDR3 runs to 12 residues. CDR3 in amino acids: CASTKRGVEQYF. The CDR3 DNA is TGTGCCAGCACCAAGAGAGGGGTCGAGCAGTACTTC.

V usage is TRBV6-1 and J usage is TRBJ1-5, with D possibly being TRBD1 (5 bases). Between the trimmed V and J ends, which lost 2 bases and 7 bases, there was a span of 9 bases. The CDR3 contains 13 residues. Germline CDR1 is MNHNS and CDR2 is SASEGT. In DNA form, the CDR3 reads TGTGCCAGCAGTGAAACAGGTGGACAGCCCCAGCATTTT. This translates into CASSETGGQPQHF.

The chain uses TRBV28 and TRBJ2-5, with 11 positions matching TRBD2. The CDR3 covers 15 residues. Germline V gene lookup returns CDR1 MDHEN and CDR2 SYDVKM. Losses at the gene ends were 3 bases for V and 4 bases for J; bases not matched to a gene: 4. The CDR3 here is CASSFTGLAGETQYF. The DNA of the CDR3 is TGTGCCAGCAGTTTCACTGGACTAGCGGGAGAGACCCAGTACTTC.

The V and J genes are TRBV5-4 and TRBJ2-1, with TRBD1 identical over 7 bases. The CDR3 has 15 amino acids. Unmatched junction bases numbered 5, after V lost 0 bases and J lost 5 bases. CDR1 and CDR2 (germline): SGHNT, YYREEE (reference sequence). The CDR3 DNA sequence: TGTGCCAGCAGCTTGGGAGGGGACAGAGACAATGAGCAGTTCTTC. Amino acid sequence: CASSLGGDRDNEQFF. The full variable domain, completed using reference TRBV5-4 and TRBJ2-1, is ETGVTQSPTHLIKTRGQQVTLRCSSQSGHNTVSWYQQALGQGPQFIFQYYREEENGRGNFPPRFSGLQFPNYSSELNVNALELDDSALYLCASSLGGDRDNEQFFGPGTRLTVL.

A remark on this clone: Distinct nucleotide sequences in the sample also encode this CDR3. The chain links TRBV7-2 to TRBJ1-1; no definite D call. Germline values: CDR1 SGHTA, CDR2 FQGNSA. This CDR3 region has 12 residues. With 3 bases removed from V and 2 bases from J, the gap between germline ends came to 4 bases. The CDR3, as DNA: TGTGCCAGCAGCTTCGGTAACACTGAAGCTTTCTTT. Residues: CASSFGNTEAFF.

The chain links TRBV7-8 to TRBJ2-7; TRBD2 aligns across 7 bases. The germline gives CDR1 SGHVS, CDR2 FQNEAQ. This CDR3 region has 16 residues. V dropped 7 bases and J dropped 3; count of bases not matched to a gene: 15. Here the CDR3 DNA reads TGTGCCAGCACCCAGCGCCCGGGGACTACTAACTACGAGCAGTACTTC. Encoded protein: CASTQRPGTTNYEQYF.

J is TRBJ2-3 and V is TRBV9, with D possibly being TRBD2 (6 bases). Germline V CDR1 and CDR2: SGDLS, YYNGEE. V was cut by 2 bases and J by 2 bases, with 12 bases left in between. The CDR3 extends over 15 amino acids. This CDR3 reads CASSVSPDYTDTQYF. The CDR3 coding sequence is TGTGCCAGCAGCGTCTCCCCGGACTACACAGATACGCAGTATTTT.

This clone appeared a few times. CDR3 in DNA: TGTGCCAGCAGCGCGACTAGCGGGAGTTACGAGCAGTACTTC. It codes for CASSATSGSYEQYF. This chain joins TRBV13 and TRBJ2-7; 12 bases line up with TRBD2. V lost 5 bases, J lost 4 bases, and 3 bases stayed unmatched. Germline V gene lookup returns CDR1 PRHDT and CDR2 FYEKMQ (reference sequence). The CDR3 runs 14 residues.

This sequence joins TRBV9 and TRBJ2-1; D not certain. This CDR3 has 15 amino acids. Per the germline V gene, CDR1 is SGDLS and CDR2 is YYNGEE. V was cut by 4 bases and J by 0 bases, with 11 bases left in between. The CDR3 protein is CASSPGDNSYNEQFF. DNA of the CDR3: TGTGCCAGCAGCCCCGGAGATAACTCCTACAATGAGCAGTTCTTC.

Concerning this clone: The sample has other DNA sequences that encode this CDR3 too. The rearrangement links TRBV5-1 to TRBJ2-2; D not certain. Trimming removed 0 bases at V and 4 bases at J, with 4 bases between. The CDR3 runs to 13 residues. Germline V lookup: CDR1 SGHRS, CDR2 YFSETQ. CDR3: CASSLAGTGELFF. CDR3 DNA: TGCGCCAGCAGCTTGGCCGGCACCGGGGAGCTGTTTTTT.

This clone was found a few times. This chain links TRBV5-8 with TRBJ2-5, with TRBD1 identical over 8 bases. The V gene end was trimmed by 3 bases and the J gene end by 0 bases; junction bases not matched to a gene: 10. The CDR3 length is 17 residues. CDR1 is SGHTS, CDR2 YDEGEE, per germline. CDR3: CASSSKPTGAYQETQYF. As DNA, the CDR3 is TGTGCCAGCAGCTCGAAACCGACAGGGGCGTACCAAGAGACCCAGTACTTC.